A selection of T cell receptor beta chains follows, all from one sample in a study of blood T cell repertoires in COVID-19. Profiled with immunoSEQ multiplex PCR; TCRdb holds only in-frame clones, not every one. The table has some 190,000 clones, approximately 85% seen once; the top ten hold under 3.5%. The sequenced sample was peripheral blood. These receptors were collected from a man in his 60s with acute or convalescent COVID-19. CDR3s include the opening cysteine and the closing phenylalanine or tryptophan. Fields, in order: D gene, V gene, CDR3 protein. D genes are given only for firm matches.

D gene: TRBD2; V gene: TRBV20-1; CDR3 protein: CSASSGPSYEQYF
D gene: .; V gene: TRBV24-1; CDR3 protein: CATSDPGSGVDTQYF
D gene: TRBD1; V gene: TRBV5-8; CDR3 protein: CASRDDRAGRNQPQHF
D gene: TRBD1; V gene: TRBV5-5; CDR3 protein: CASSLAGGNSPLHF
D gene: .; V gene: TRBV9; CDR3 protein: CASSERGMENSPLHF
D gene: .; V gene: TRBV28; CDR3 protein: CASSGRGTPQETQYF
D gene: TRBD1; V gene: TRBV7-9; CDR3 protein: CASSLSLDRAGGYTF
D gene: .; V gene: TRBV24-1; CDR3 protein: CATSYSGYGYTF
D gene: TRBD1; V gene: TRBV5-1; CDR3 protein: CASRYEQGINTEAFF
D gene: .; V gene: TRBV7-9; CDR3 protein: CASSLVGGNEQFF
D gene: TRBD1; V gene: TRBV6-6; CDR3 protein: CASSPIGQGQYGYTF
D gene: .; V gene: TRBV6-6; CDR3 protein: CASSYEGSGNNEQFF
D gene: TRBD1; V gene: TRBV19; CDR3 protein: CASSTIVGTGQETQYF
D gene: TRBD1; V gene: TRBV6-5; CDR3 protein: CASKETGVHEQYF
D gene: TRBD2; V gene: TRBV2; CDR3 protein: CASRSGTSRNTGELFF